These T cell receptor beta chains were read from a single sample in a study of cytomegalovirus exposure and HLA in healthy donors. The method was immunoSEQ multiplex PCR; TCRdb's version includes in-frame clones alone and lacks a portion of them. Among about 220,000 clones listed, approximately 88% were seen once. Sequenced: PBMCs. The receptors shown here come from a boy between 2 and 15 years old in good health and CMV-seronegative. Both conserved end residues are part of each CDR3. Fields, in order: V gene, J gene, clone size, CDR3 protein. The size entry is marked missing in some rows and otherwise reads once, few, many or a size class.

V: TRBV6-1; J: TRBJ1-4; size: few; CDR3: CASSDSRRGEKLFF
V: TRBV19; J: TRBJ1-5; size: -; CDR3: CASSKGELQPQHF
V: TRBV7-9; J: TRBJ2-7; size: -; CDR3: CASSGETSVSSYEQYF
V: TRBV19; J: TRBJ2-2; size: -; CDR3: CATTGLAGGNTGELFF
V: TRBV4-2; J: TRBJ2-2; size: -; CDR3: CASSQPPGSIANTGELFF
V: TRBV6-1; J: TRBJ1-1; size: -; CDR3: CASSDLQASGTEAFF
V: TRBV11-2; J: TRBJ2-3; size: -; CDR3: CASSLSMREVTDTQYF
V: TRBV5-8; J: TRBJ2-7; size: -; CDR3: CASSLAGTLAYEQYF
V: TRBV13; J: TRBJ1-1; size: -; CDR3: CASSLRGQGPGRAFF
V: TRBV30; J: TRBJ2-1; size: -; CDR3: CAWGLAGGEQFF
V: TRBV6-5; J: TRBJ2-2; size: -; CDR3: CASSYSKGAVGELFF
V: TRBV27; J: TRBJ2-7; size: -; CDR3: CASSFPGGYEQYF
V: TRBV9; J: TRBJ2-3; size: -; CDR3: CASSAGLQGDTQYF
V: TRBV28; J: TRBJ1-2; size: -; CDR3: CAIRRVADYGYTF
V: TRBV7-7; J: TRBJ2-2; size: -; CDR3: CASSLGPSGIPGELFF
V: TRBV2; J: TRBJ1-3; size: few; CDR3: CASRLLGNTIYF
V: TRBV6-1; J: TRBJ1-5; size: -; CDR3: CASEGEQGALQPQHF
V: TRBV4-1; J: TRBJ1-2; size: few; CDR3: CASSQDRGYGYTF
V: TRBV6-1; J: TRBJ2-1; size: -; CDR3: CASSASGGGEISSYNEQFF
V: TRBV11-3; J: TRBJ2-1; size: -; CDR3: CASSLVSSYNEQFF
V: TRBV9; J: TRBJ1-1; size: -; CDR3: CASSVVGDTEAFF
V: TRBV7-9; J: TRBJ1-1; size: -; CDR3: CASSLGNQGFDTEAFF